The TCR beta chain described here comes from a study of TIL therapy for anti-PD-1-resistant metastatic lung cancer. Background on the study: Half of patients were current or former smokers.

Study results and caveats: Infused TIL clonotypes partially replaced the baseline blood repertoire, then decayed over months.

Trimming pared 0 bases from V and 2 bases from J, leaving 15 bases between. The germline V gene encodes CDR1 SNHLY and CDR2 FYNNEI. The CDR3 runs to 17 residues. About this clone itself: Its antigen is not known.

Time point denoted: pre-treatment sample, taken before nivolumab and TIL therapy. This was the immunoSEQ v3 assay. The assay was immunoSEQ multiplex PCR, and TCRdb's table has in-frame clones only and misses some. The data contain 50,000 or so clones, roughly 78% of them singletons. The J gene is TRBJ2-3, the V gene TRBV2; either TRBD1 or TRBD2 may supply D (5 bases each). This sequence was found in a woman aged 30-79 years with non-small cell lung cancer. The sample consisted of blood, taken at baseline. The CDR3 coding sequence is TGTGCCAGCAGTGAAGCGCCCGGGGCCGCCCCCACAGATACGCAGTATTTT. The encoded protein is CASSEAPGAAPTDTQYF.